A selection of T cell receptor beta chains follows, all from one sample in a study of T-cell memory formation after mild COVID-19. TCRdb re-derived calls from the 5' RACE reads in MiXCR, one entry per CDR3 protein. The sample lists around 180,000 distinct CDR3 sequences, 15% to 20% seen once, with under 4.5% in the top ten. The sequenced material came from PBMCs or a T cell subset sorted from them (not recorded which). These receptors all stem from a man younger than 35 who had mild COVID-19 (a few samples of this study predate the infection). Cell type and time point are not known. Each CDR3 is given with its conserved first and last residue. D genes are given only for firm matches. Some rows mark clone size as missing; the rest say once, few, many or name a class of expanded clone.

v_gene	abundance	d_gene	j_gene	CDR3nt	CDR3aa
TRBV5-1	NA	NA	TRBJ2-1	TGCGCCAGCAAAACCCAGGGGCCCAAATACAATGAGCAGTTCTTC	CASKTQGPKYNEQFF
TRBV9	NA	NA	TRBJ2-5	TGTGCCAGCAGCGTGGAGGTTGAGGGGACCCAGTACTTC	CASSVEVEGTQYF
TRBV6-6	NA	NA	TRBJ1-1	TGTGCCAGCAGTTACCCCCAGGGGGCTTTCTTT	CASSYPQGAFF
TRBV20-1	few	TRBD1	TRBJ2-7	TGCAGTGCTATCAACCCGACAGGGAATCCCTACGAGCAGTACTTC	CSAINPTGNPYEQYF
TRBV4-2	NA	NA	TRBJ1-6	TGTGCCAGCAGCCAAGATCCCGGGGTTTCACCCCTCCACTTT	CASSQDPGVSPLHF
TRBV7-9	few	NA	TRBJ2-2	TGTGCCAGCAGCTTAGAAGCAGGGAGAACCGGGGAGCTGTTTTTT	CASSLEAGRTGELFF
TRBV27	many	NA	TRBJ2-1	TGTGCCAGCCGCAGGGTCGGGCAGCAGTTCTTC	CASRRVGQQFF
TRBV10-3	few	NA	TRBJ2-3	TGTGCCATCAGTGAGTCTAACCTAGCAGGGTATTTT	CAISESNLAGYF
TRBV7-2	few	NA	TRBJ1-1	TGTGCCAGCAGCTTAGCGAACCAGGGGATAGATGAAGCTTTCTTT	CASSLANQGIDEAFF
TRBV7-9	few	NA	TRBJ2-1	TGTGCCAGCAGCTCCCAGGGAAGTGGGAATGAGCAGTTCTTC	CASSSQGSGNEQFF
TRBV20-1	NA	NA	TRBJ2-4	TGCAGTGCTGACAGTCCGCCCGGTCCCCCTTACTTC	CSADSPPGPPYF
TRBV27	once	NA	TRBJ2-6	TGCACCAGCAGTCAAGACATTTCTGGGGCCAACGTCCTGACTTTC	CTSSQDISGANVLTF
TRBV24-1	few	NA	TRBJ2-2	TGTGCCACCAGTGTGGGGACAACTGCCGGGGAGCTGTTTTTT	CATSVGTTAGELFF
TRBV5-1	few	TRBD1	TRBJ2-3	TGCGCCAGCAGCTGGGGGACAGGGGAAGATACGCAGTATTTT	CASSWGTGEDTQYF
TRBV5-1	few	NA	TRBJ1-4	TGCGCCAGCAGCAGACAGGAGCCCGCTAATGAAAAACTGTTTTTT	CASSRQEPANEKLFF
TRBV12-3/TRBV12-4	NA	TRBD2	TRBJ2-2	TGTGCCAGCAGTTTGTGGAGCGGGGGGGCTACCGGGGAGCTGTTTTTT	CASSLWSGGATGELFF
TRBV6-2/TRBV6-3	few	NA	TRBJ2-7	TGTGCCAGCAGTGAGATCGACTACGAGCAGTACTTC	CASSEIDYEQYF
TRBV5-1	NA	TRBD1	TRBJ1-5	TGCGCCAGCAGCTTGGATCCGGGACAGGTGCCAGCCCAGCATTTT	CASSLDPGQVPAQHF
TRBV7-2	few	NA	TRBJ2-4	TGTGCCAGCAGCTTGGGACCCGGACAGGGAGGGAACATTCAGTACTTC	CASSLGPGQGGNIQYF
TRBV5-1	few	NA	TRBJ1-1	TGCGCCAGCAGGAGGGAAAGTGGTTCCACTGAAGCTTTCTTT	CASRRESGSTEAFF
TRBV7-3	few	NA	TRBJ2-5	TGTGCCAGCAGCTTAACGGCCAGGGCGGGAGAGACCCAGTACTTC	CASSLTARAGETQYF
TRBV29-1	NA	TRBD2	TRBJ2-5	TGCAGCGTTGAGGGACCCCCGAACAAGCGGGGGGCGAAGACCCAGTACTTC	CSVEGPPNKRGAKTQYF
TRBV7-2	NA	NA	TRBJ2-7	TGTGCCAGCAGCCCGGAGGGACATAGCTCCTACGAGCAGTACTTC	CASSPEGHSSYEQYF
TRBV5-1	many	TRBD2	TRBJ2-1	TGCGCCAGCAGCCACAGCGGGGCTTCTGAGCAGTTCTTC	CASSHSGASEQFF
TRBV5-1	few	TRBD1	TRBJ1-6	TGCGCCAGCAGCTGGGGACAGGGGAATAATTCACCCCTCCACTTT	CASSWGQGNNSPLHF
TRBV6-2/TRBV6-3	NA	NA	TRBJ2-5	TGTGCCAGCAGTTACGTGGAGACCCAGTACTTC	CASSYVETQYF
TRBV7-2	few	NA	TRBJ1-2	TGTGCCAGCAGCCCCTCGGTCTATGGCTACACCTTC	CASSPSVYGYTF
TRBV6-5	few	TRBD2	TRBJ2-3	TGTGCCAGCAGTTGGCTGGGGAGGGGAGATACGCAGTATTTT	CASSWLGRGDTQYF
TRBV4-1	NA	NA	TRBJ2-1	TGCGCCAGCAGCCAAGACAGGGCGCAGTTCTTC	CASSQDRAQFF
TRBV11-3	NA	NA	TRBJ2-3	TGTGCCAGCAGCCCAACCATGGGCTCAGATACGCAGTATTTT	CASSPTMGSDTQYF
TRBV10-3	few	NA	TRBJ1-1	TGTGCCAGCGAACTGAGTCCAGGGTCCACTGAAGCTTTCTTT	CASELSPGSTEAFF
TRBV5-6	few	NA	TRBJ2-5	TGTGCCAGCAGGGAGGGCCAGGGACCTCAAGAGACCCAGTACTTC	CASREGQGPQETQYF
TRBV20-1	NA	NA	TRBJ1-2	TGCAGTGCTAGAGGTCTTAGGGGAGATGGCTACACCTTC	CSARGLRGDGYTF
TRBV10-3	once	NA	TRBJ2-3	TGTGCCATCACACGGGGGGCGCGAACAGATACGCAGTATTTT	CAITRGARTDTQYF
TRBV6-5	NA	NA	TRBJ1-2	TGTGCCAGCAGGCAGACACGGGGCTACACCTTC	CASRQTRGYTF
TRBV6-2/TRBV6-3	NA	NA	TRBJ1-4	TGTGCCAGCAGTTATCGGGCCGGCCTTACGGTGTTTTTT	CASSYRAGLTVFF
TRBV12-3/TRBV12-4	few	NA	TRBJ1-2	TGTGCCAGCAGTTCGCCCGATACAGGGCACTATGGCTACACCTTC	CASSSPDTGHYGYTF
TRBV28	many	NA	TRBJ1-5	TGTGCCAGCAGGACGATGGGGTCGGGCAATCAGCCCCAGCATTTT	CASRTMGSGNQPQHF
TRBV6-2/TRBV6-3	few	TRBD2	TRBJ2-3	TGTGCCAGCAGTTACGGTCGGGGGGGATCCACAGATACGCAGTATTTT	CASSYGRGGSTDTQYF
TRBV18	few	TRBD2	TRBJ2-1	TGTGCCAGCTCACCAGCGAGCGGGGGTGTCAATGAGCAGTTCTTC	CASSPASGGVNEQFF
TRBV6-2/TRBV6-3	few	TRBD1	TRBJ2-7	TGTGCCAGCAGATCAGGGGGTGTCCCCTACGAGCAGTACTTC	CASRSGGVPYEQYF
TRBV10-3	few	TRBD1	TRBJ2-7	TGTGCCATCAGCTCCGGGACAGGGGGTTTCTACGAGCAGTACTTC	CAISSGTGGFYEQYF
TRBV6-2/TRBV6-3	NA	TRBD1	TRBJ2-3	TGTGCCAGCAGTTACAGGGGGCTTAGCACAGATACGCAGTATTTT	CASSYRGLSTDTQYF
TRBV9	NA	NA	TRBJ1-4	TGTGCCAGCAGCGTAGATTTTTCCCCGGCGGATGAAAAACTGTTTTTT	CASSVDFSPADEKLFF
TRBV6-5	few	NA	TRBJ1-1	TGTGCCAGCAGGGAGGGGCCTCCTTTCCCTGAAGCTTTCTTT	CASREGPPFPEAFF
TRBV7-2	NA	TRBD1	TRBJ1-6	TGTGCCAGCAGCTTAGAACAGGGGCTACCCCTCCACTTT	CASSLEQGLPLHF
TRBV3-1	few	TRBD1	TRBJ2-7	TGTGCCAGCAGCACCCGACAGGGGCAGTACTTC	CASSTRQGQYF
TRBV7-2	NA	TRBD1	TRBJ1-1	TGTGCCAGCGGGGACAGGGTTCGGACTGAAGCTTTCTTT	CASGDRVRTEAFF
TRBV9	few	NA	TRBJ2-1	TGTGCCAGCAGCGTAGGACCACGAGAGGATGAGCAGTTCTTC	CASSVGPREDEQFF
TRBV6-6	few	NA	TRBJ2-3	TGTGCCAGCAGTTACAATCCGACCATCACAGATACGCAGTATTTT	CASSYNPTITDTQYF
TRBV30	NA	NA	TRBJ1-4	TGTGCCTGGAGTGTCGGGGGGAGTAATGAAAAACTGTTTTTT	CAWSVGGSNEKLFF
TRBV7-9	NA	TRBD1	TRBJ2-2	TGTGCCAGCAGCTTCCTAGGACAGGGTTCCGGGGAGCTGTTTTTT	CASSFLGQGSGELFF
TRBV4-3	NA	NA	TRBJ1-6	TGCGCCAGCAGCCAAGTCCTACCATCAAGCTCCTATAATTCACCCCTCCACTTT	CASSQVLPSSSYNSPLHF